The next 10 T cell receptor beta chains were all read from a single sample in a study of cytomegalovirus exposure and HLA in healthy donors listed by TCRdb under 2017. Preparation of the library involved the immunoSEQ multiplex PCR assay. For the multiplex PCR, a mixture combining 60 forward primers for TCR Vbeta segments and 13 reverse primers for TCR Jbeta segments was used. TCRdb retrieved this table from immuneACCESS and kept in-frame rearrangements only. Not all clones are present; in checked studies, unresolved V genes account for under half, and no reason is known for the remainder. Within this sample are some 150,000 clones, with around 82% of them counted one time only. Of the sample, more than 2.5% is held by the ten largest clones. The sample comprised PBMCs. Source of these receptors: a man aged 18 to 29 in good health and CMV-seropositive.

The chain is built from TRBV6-5 and TRBJ1-4, with 9 bases that match TRBD1. Germline CDR1 and CDR2: MNHEY and SVGAGI. The CDR3 consists of 14 residues. The J segment lost 11 bases and the V segment lost 6 bases, leaving 10 bases of the junction unmatched. The CDR3 region is CASRKQGALGKLFF. The CDR3 bases are TGTGCCAGCAGAAAACAGGGGGCTCTTGGTAAACTGTTTTTT.

CDR3 in amino acids: CASSLLAGSSTDTQYF. CDR3 nucleotides: TGTGCCAGCAGCTTGTTAGCGGGGAGCTCCACAGATACGCAGTATTTT. J is TRBJ2-3 and V is TRBV7-6; 8 bases line up with TRBD2. V lost 3 bases and J lost 2; bases outside the gene matches: 7. CDR1 is SGHVS and CDR2 is FNYEAQ in the germline V gene. CDR3 size: 16 residues.

The chain links TRBV7-9 to TRBJ2-7, with D unresolved. V dropped 5 bases and J dropped 0 bases, with 11 bases sitting between them. The CDR3 has 14 residues. Germline assignment: CDR1 SEHNR and CDR2 FQNEAQ (reference sequence). The CDR3: CASSGPQSSYEQYF. The DNA of the CDR3 is TGTGCCAGCAGCGGCCCACAGAGCTCCTACGAGCAGTACTTC.

This rearrangement joins TRBV28 to TRBJ2-7; TRBD1 is a possible D gene (6 bases). The CDR3 runs to 12 residues. The germline gives CDR1 MDHEN, CDR2 SYDVKM. V was pared by 7 bases and J by 3 bases, with 10 bases between. CDR3 in amino acids: CASKQGNYEQYF. The CDR3, as DNA: TGTGCCAGCAAACAGGGAAACTACGAGCAGTACTTC.

In DNA, the CDR3 is TGTGCCAGCAGCTTACAGGGCTCCTACAATGAGCAGTTCTTC. Translated: CASSLQGSYNEQFF. This chain joins TRBV5-4 and TRBJ2-1; possibly TRBD1 for D (6 bases). The CDR3 covers 14 residues. Germline loops: CDR1 SGHNT, CDR2 YYREEE (reference sequence). With 2 bases removed from V and 0 bases from J, the gap between germline ends came to 6 bases.

The chain recombines TRBV5-6 with TRBJ1-6; D remains ambiguous. The CDR3 covers 16 residues. The V end was cut by 2 bases, the J end by 10 bases, with 19 bases between. CDR1 is SGHDT, CDR2 YYEEEE, per germline. The CDR3 sequence is CASSFRLAEGSSPLHF. DNA for the CDR3: TGTGCCAGCAGCTTTCGCCTGGCTGAGGGTTCATCACCCCTCCACTTT.

The CDR3 sequence is CASSYTLRGSYNEQFF. CDR3 coding DNA: TGTGCCAGCAGTTACACCTTACGGGGCTCCTACAATGAGCAGTTCTTC. The gene calls are TRBV6-5 and TRBJ2-1; a possible D gene is TRBD2 (5 bases). The CDR3 spans 16 residues. Trimming took 2 bases from V and 0 from J, leaving 11 bases between them. CDR1 is MNHEY, CDR2 SVGAGI, per germline.

The chain employs TRBV7-9 and TRBJ2-3; TRBD2 matches at 14 bases. The V gene end was trimmed by 5 bases and the J gene end by 3 bases; junction bases not matched to a gene: 4. Germline assignment: CDR1 SEHNR and CDR2 FQNEAQ (reference sequence). This CDR3 has 16 amino acids. The CDR3 coding sequence is TGTGCCAGCAGCGGATGGACTAGCGGGAGGACAGATACGCAGTATTTT. It is translated as CASSGWTSGRTDTQYF.

The chain uses TRBV6-1 and TRBJ2-7; 7 positions match TRBD2. Germline V gives CDR1 MNHNS, CDR2 SASEGT. With V trimmed by 5 bases and J by 6 bases, 10 bases remained unmatched. There are 14 residues in the CDR3. CDR3 residues: CASSLPSGGSEQYF. CDR3 in DNA: TGTGCCAGCAGTCTTCCTTCGGGCGGGAGCGAGCAGTACTTC.

This clone was counted between two and nine times. The rearrangement uses TRBV4-1 and TRBJ1-1, with D possibly matching TRBD1 (5 bases). The CDR3 runs 16 residues. The germline V gene encodes CDR1 MGHRA and CDR2 YSYEKL. Between the trimmed V and J ends, which lost 0 bases and 1 base, there was a span of 12 bases. The chain's CDR3 is CASSQEGARRNTEAFF. The CDR3 DNA sequence: TGCGCCAGCAGCCAAGAAGGGGCCCGAAGGAACACTGAAGCTTTCTTT.